These 11 T cell receptor beta chains were sequenced from one sample in a study of shared clonotypes between healthy human individuals. Using immunoSEQ multiplex PCR, the repertoire was profiled, and TCRdb retains in-frame clones only, with some absent. The sample holds approximately 2.1 million clones, approximately 95% seen once. Sequencing was performed on naive CD4+ T cells from PBMCs. Subset indicated: CD45RA+ positively selected. Receptor source: a man younger than 30 in good health. Some clones in this sample may be carry-over from other donors' samples.

This chain joins TRBV7-2 and TRBJ2-1; the D is unclear. Trimming cost V 1 base and J 7 bases, with 14 bases left between them. This CDR3 contains 15 residues. Germline-derived CDR1 and CDR2 are SGHTA and FQGNSA. This CDR3 reads CASSLEGRLANEQFF. As DNA, the CDR3 is TGTGCCAGCAGCTTAGAAGGTCGACTGGCGAATGAGCAGTTCTTC.

This clone was observed once. This chain uses TRBV29-1 with TRBJ2-1, with D tentatively TRBD2 (5 bases). Germline assignment: CDR1 SQVTM and CDR2 ANQGSEA. The CDR3 spans 10 residues. The V end lost 4 bases, the J end lost 11 bases, and 9 bases lay between the germline ends. CDR3 in amino acids: CSVGGLKQFF. CDR3 bases: TGCAGCGTTGGAGGGCTAAAGCAGTTCTTC.

V is TRBV6-1 and J is TRBJ1-5; D gene uncertain. Germline assignment: CDR1 MNHNS and CDR2 SASEGT. Trimming removed 9 bases from V and 7 bases from J, with 19 bases in between. The CDR3 is made up of 14 amino acids. CDR3: CASSVVVPGQPQHF. The CDR3 DNA is TGTGCCAGTAGCGTGGTTGTCCCGGGGCAGCCCCAGCATTTT.

This chain links TRBV2 with TRBJ2-7; TRBD1 might be the D (5 bases). V shed 10 bases and J shed 4 bases, with 26 bases lying between them. Germline V CDR1 and CDR2: SNHLY, FYNNEI. This CDR3 region has 16 residues. In DNA form, the CDR3 reads TGTGCCACCTCAGTAGGACCCCCCGGACAATTATACGAGCAGTACTTC. It yields the protein CATSVGPPGQLYEQYF.

This clone came up a few times. The V gene is TRBV7-9, the J gene TRBJ1-2; D is uncertain. The CDR3 contains 13 residues. From germline, CDR1 is SEHNR and CDR2 FQNEAQ (reference sequence). The V gene lost 5 bases and the J gene lost 2 bases, with 9 bases spanning the gap. The CDR3 nucleotides read TGTGCCAGCAGCCCTGACCGAAACTATGGCTACACCTTC. Its protein is CASSPDRNYGYTF. Full variable domain (missing parts from reference TRBV7-9 and TRBJ1-2): DTGVSQNPRHKITKRGQNVTFRCDPISEHNRLYWYRQTLGQGPEFLTYFQNEAQLEKSRLLSDRFSAERPKGSFSTLEIQRTEQGDSAMYLCASSPDRNYGYTFGSGTRLTVV.

The V gene is TRBV4-1, the J gene TRBJ2-1, with D unresolved. Germline assignment: CDR1 MGHRA and CDR2 YSYEKL. The length of the CDR3 is 15 residues. V gave up 7 bases and J gave up 2 bases, with 15 bases separating them. The CDR3 sequence: CASIDPGGPYNEQFF. The CDR3 nucleotides read TGCGCCAGCATCGACCCTGGCGGACCCTACAATGAGCAGTTCTTC.

This chain uses TRBV4-3 with TRBJ1-2; 7 bases align to TRBD1. The CDR3 runs to 16 residues. Germline V gene sequence: CDR1 LGHNA, CDR2 YSLEER. V was pared by 3 bases and J by 7 bases, with 14 bases of the junction left unmatched. The CDR3 region is CASSHAPGTALGGYTF. The CDR3 nucleotides read TGCGCCAGCAGCCACGCCCCCGGGACAGCTCTGGGTGGCTACACCTTC.

CDR3 sequence reads: CALNEGYEQYF. CDR3 in DNA: TGTGCCCTGAATGAGGGCTACGAGCAGTACTTC. V usage is TRBV7-9 and J usage is TRBJ2-7; D is possibly TRBD2 (5 bases). The germline V gene has CDR1 SEHNR and CDR2 FQNEAQ (reference sequence). V lost 11 bases and J lost 3, with 11 bases in between. The CDR3 sequence is 11 residues long.

The genes are TRBV28 and TRBJ2-7; perhaps TRBD2 as D (7 bases). Looked up from germline, CDR1 is MDHEN and CDR2 is SYDVKM. This CDR3 has 14 residues. With 10 bases removed from V and 2 bases from J, the gap between germline ends came to 18 bases. CDR3 amino acids: CATKGGTATYEQYF. The CDR3, as DNA: TGTGCCACCAAGGGGGGGACGGCCACCTACGAGCAGTACTTC.

The chain recombines TRBV28 with TRBJ2-2; D is perhaps TRBD1 (5 bases). The CDR3 is 16 amino acids. Trimming removed 7 bases from V and 3 bases from J, with 18 bases in between. Germline-derived CDR1 and CDR2 are MDHEN and SYDVKM. CDR3 coding DNA: TGTGCCAGCACTGAGCCGGCAGGGCTATACACCGGGGAGCTGTTTTTT. This gives the protein CASTEPAGLYTGELFF.

The rearrangement uses TRBV6-5 and TRBJ1-4; weak D call: TRBD1 (6 bases). CDR3 size: 14 residues. In germline, CDR1 is MNHEY, CDR2 SVGAGI. Trimming cost V 5 bases and J 8 bases, with 15 bases left between them. The CDR3 DNA reads as TGTGCCAGCAGTCCCCGGTGGGGGCCCGAAAAACTGTTTTTT. As protein: CASSPRWGPEKLFF.